This TCR beta chain was captured in a study of blood T cell repertoires in COVID-19. Clones were read by immunoSEQ multiplex PCR, and TCRdb kept only the in-frame ones, dropping some. The data hold about 280,000 clones, with around four fifths observed a single time. Looked up from germline, CDR1 is LGHNA and CDR2 is YSLEER. The CDR3 consists of 15 residues. Comments on this clone: The junction departs from germline at one end; a sequencing error may be responsible.

The sequenced material came from peripheral blood. This TCR was sampled from a woman aged 45-65 years who had recovered from COVID-19. The rearrangement joins TRBV4-3 to TRBJ2-2; TRBD2 matches 12 bases. Written as DNA, the CDR3 is TGCGCCAGCAGCCGGACTAGCGGGAACAACGGGGAGCTGTTTTTT. Translation: CASSRTSGNNGELFF.